The 17 T cell receptor beta chains presented below share a single source sample, sequenced in a study of CD8 T cell repertoires and HIV-1 epitope variants. Sequencing was performed with immunoSEQ multiplex PCR; in TCRdb, only in-frame clones are kept and a portion is missing. In the table there are several thousand clones, 50% to 75% of which are singletons. No cognate antigen is known for these TCRs. Sequencing input: cultured CD8+ T cells derived from PBMCs. These receptors were taken from a male donor with HIV.

The chain joins TRBV28 to TRBJ2-4; D is perhaps TRBD2 (5 bases). Per the germline V gene, CDR1 is MDHEN and CDR2 is SYDVKM. The V and J ends lost 8 bases and 9 bases respectively, with 26 bases between them. The CDR3 covers 16 residues. The CDR3 DNA reads as TGTGCCAGCTATACCGCGGGCACGCCAAGCGGTGGCATTCAGTACTTC. Its protein is CASYTAGTPSGGIQYF.

The chain links TRBV5-6 to TRBJ1-5; D might be TRBD1 (6 bases). V dropped 0 bases and J dropped 7 bases, with 14 bases sitting between them. The CDR3 has 15 amino acids. Germline V gene lookup returns CDR1 SGHDT and CDR2 YYEEEE. The CDR3 DNA sequence: TGTGCCAGCAGCTTGGGAGGGGGGAGCGGACAGCCCCAGCATTTT. This gives the protein CASSLGGGSGQPQHF.

The gene calls are TRBV9 and TRBJ2-1, with a tentative D call TRBD1 (5 bases). CDR1 and CDR2 (germline): SGDLS, YYNGEE. V was pared by 3 bases and J by 5 bases, with 15 bases between. This CDR3 is built from 15 residues. For the CDR3, the DNA is TGTGCCAGCAGCGGACCGTGGGGCGCGGACAATGAGCAGTTCTTC. Protein: CASSGPWGADNEQFF.

The rearrangement links TRBV6-5 to TRBJ2-7; TRBD2 aligns across 10 bases. The germline CDR1 and CDR2 sequences are MNHEY and SVGAGI. The CDR3 length is 14 residues. The V and J ends lost 2 bases and 2 bases, in that order; junction bases with no gene match: 0. The CDR3 spells CASSYGLAAYEQYF. The CDR3 region has the DNA TGTGCCAGCAGTTACGGACTAGCGGCCTACGAGCAGTACTTC.

The chain is built from TRBV5-1 and TRBJ1-2, with D perhaps matching TRBD1 (5 bases). Germline V gene sequence: CDR1 SGHRS, CDR2 YFSETQ. Between the trimmed V and J ends, which lost 3 bases and 3 bases, there was a span of 12 bases. This CDR3 has 14 amino acids. The CDR3 bases are TGCGCCAGCAGCTGGGAACAGGACGACTATGGCTACACCTTC. This codes for CASSWEQDDYGYTF.

The chain recombines TRBV6-5 with TRBJ2-1; D remains ambiguous. The CDR3 is 11 amino acids. CDR1 and CDR2 (germline): MNHEY, SVGAGI. V lost 0 bases and J 6 bases, leaving 0 bases between the germline ends. In DNA form, the CDR3 reads TGTGCCAGCAGTTACTCCAATGAGCAGTTCTTC. Translating it yields CASSYSNEQFF.

V is TRBV4-3 and J is TRBJ1-1; D might be TRBD1 (6 bases). V lost 0 bases to trimming and J lost 1 base, with 12 bases between them. Germline CDR1 is LGHNA and CDR2 is YSLEER. CDR3 length equals 16 residues. CDR3 in amino acids: CASSQDGGQGNTEAFF. The CDR3 DNA is TGCGCCAGCAGCCAAGATGGGGGGCAGGGGAACACTGAAGCTTTCTTT.

This CDR3 reads CASSLARVGNSYNEQFF. The CDR3 nucleotides read TGTGCCAGCAGCTTAGCGCGGGTCGGGAACTCCTACAATGAGCAGTTCTTC. This chain joins TRBV7-6 and TRBJ2-1, with D possibly TRBD2 on 5 matching bases. V lost 0 bases to trimming and J lost 0 bases, with 12 bases between them. This CDR3 region has 17 residues. The germline gives CDR1 SGHVS, CDR2 FNYEAQ.

The V gene is TRBV5-4, the J gene TRBJ2-7; 8 nucleotides match TRBD1. CDR3 length: 13 residues. Germline V gene sequence: CDR1 SGHNT, CDR2 YYREEE (reference sequence). V lost 2 bases, J lost 3 bases, and 1 base stayed unmatched. CDR3 coding DNA: TGTGCCAGCAGCTTACAGGGGGACTACGAGCAGTACTTC. It is translated as CASSLQGDYEQYF.

As to this clone: The junction shows a germline mismatch at one end, possibly a read error. The chain recombines TRBV5-6 with TRBJ1-2; D gene uncertain. The CDR3 extends over 16 amino acids. Germline values: CDR1 SGHDT, CDR2 YYEEEE. Here the CDR3 DNA reads TGTGCTAGCAGCCCTTGGCCGGTAGAATTGGACTATGGCCACACCTTC. Its protein is CASSPWPVELDYGHTF.

The V call is TRBV10-3, the J call TRBJ2-3, with D tentatively TRBD1 (8 bases). Trimming shortened V by 6 bases and J by 1 base, and 14 bases separated the two germline ends. CDR3 size: 15 residues. From germline, CDR1 is ENHRY and CDR2 SYGVKD. CDR3 sequence reads: CAIRLTGGGTDTQYF. In DNA form, the CDR3 reads TGTGCCATCAGGCTAACAGGGGGGGGCACAGATACGCAGTATTTT.

V gene TRBV6-5 combines with J gene TRBJ2-3; TRBD2 agrees at 9 bases. The germline CDR1 and CDR2 sequences are MNHEY and SVGAGI. Trimming took 4 bases from V and 0 from J; bases not matched to a gene: 2. This CDR3 region has 15 residues. The CDR3 here is CASSSTSGSTDTQYF. The CDR3 nucleotides are TGTGCCAGCAGTTCGACTAGCGGAAGCACAGATACGCAGTATTTT.

V is TRBV25-1 and J is TRBJ2-7; D unresolved. CDR3 size: 16 residues. The V end was cut by 6 bases, the J end by 7 bases, with 25 bases between. Germline CDR1 reads MGHDK; CDR2 reads SYGVNS. CDR3 nucleotide sequence: TGTGCCAGCAGATTATTAGCCAAGGGCGCCATAAGAGAGCAGTACTTC. It specifies CASRLLAKGAIREQYF.

The J gene is TRBJ2-3, the V gene TRBV7-8; TRBD2 matches at 7 bases. This CDR3 has 17 residues. Germline CDR1 and CDR2: SGHVS and FQNEAQ. V was pared by 4 bases and J by 2 bases, with 12 bases of the junction left unmatched. CDR3 in DNA: TGTGCCAGCAGCTACGCCTTTGGGGGGGACCTCACAGATACGCAGTATTTT. It encodes CASSYAFGGDLTDTQYF.

V is TRBV6-1 and J is TRBJ2-1, with D perhaps TRBD1 (6 bases). V lost 5 bases and J lost 6, with 11 bases in between. This CDR3 comprises 13 residues. Germline assignment: CDR1 MNHNS and CDR2 SASEGT. CDR3 loop: CASSKTGFNEQFF. In DNA form, the CDR3 reads TGTGCCAGCAGTAAGACAGGATTCAATGAGCAGTTCTTC.

The chain employs TRBV27 and TRBJ2-7, with D possibly being TRBD2 (6 bases). Trimming took off 4 bases at V and 6 bases at J, with 10 bases between the two ends. CDR1 is MNHEY and CDR2 is SMNVEV in the germline V gene (reference sequence). The CDR3 consists of 12 residues. The CDR3 here is CASSYGGGEQYF. CDR3 coding DNA: TGTGCCAGCAGTTACGGGGGAGGCGAGCAGTACTTC.

There are a few counts of this clone. V usage is TRBV10-2 and J usage is TRBJ2-3; 11 nucleotides line up with TRBD2. Germline loops: CDR1 WSHSY, CDR2 SAAADI. CDR3 length equals 15 residues. V dropped 2 bases and J dropped 6; count of bases not matched to a gene: 4. DNA for the CDR3: TGCGCCAGCAGTGAGATAGGACTAGCGGGCGATACGCAGTATTTT. This codes for CASSEIGLAGDTQYF.